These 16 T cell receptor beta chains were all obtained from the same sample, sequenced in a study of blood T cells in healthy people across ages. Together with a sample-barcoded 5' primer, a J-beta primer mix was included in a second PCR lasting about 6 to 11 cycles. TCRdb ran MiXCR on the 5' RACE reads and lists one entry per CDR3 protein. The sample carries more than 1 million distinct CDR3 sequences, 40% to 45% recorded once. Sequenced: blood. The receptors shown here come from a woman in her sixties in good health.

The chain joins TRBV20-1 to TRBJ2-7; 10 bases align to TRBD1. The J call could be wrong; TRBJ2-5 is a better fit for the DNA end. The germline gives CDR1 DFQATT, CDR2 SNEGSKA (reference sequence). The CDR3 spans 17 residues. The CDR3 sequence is CSALGGSGQGNGETQYF. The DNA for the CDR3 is TGCAGTGCTTTAGGAGGATCGGGACAGGGGAATGGAGAGACCCAGTACTTC.

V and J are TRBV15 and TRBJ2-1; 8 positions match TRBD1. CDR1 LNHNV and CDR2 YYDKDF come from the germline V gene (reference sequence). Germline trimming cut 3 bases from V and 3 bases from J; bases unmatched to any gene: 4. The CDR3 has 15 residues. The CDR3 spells CATSSDGQGYNEQFF. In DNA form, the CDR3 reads TGTGCCACCAGCAGTGATGGACAGGGCTACAATGAGCAGTTCTTC.

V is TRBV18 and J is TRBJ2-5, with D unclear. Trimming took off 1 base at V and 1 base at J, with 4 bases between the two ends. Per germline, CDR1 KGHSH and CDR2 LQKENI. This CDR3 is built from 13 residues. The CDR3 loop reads CASSPQVQETQYF. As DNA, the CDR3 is TGTGCCAGCTCACCACAGGTCCAAGAGACCCAGTACTTC.

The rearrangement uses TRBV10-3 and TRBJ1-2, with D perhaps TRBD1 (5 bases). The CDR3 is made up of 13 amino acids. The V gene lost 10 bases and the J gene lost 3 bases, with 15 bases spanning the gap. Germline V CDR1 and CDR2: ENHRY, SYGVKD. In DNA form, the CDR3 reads TGTGCCAGTCATCAGGGACGCGACTATGGCTACACCTTC. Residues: CASHQGRDYGYTF.

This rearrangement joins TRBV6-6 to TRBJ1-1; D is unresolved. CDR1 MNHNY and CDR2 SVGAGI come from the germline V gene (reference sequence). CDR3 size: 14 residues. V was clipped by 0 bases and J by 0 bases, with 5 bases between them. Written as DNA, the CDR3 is TGTGCCAGCAGTTACTCGACCTTGAACACTGAAGCTTTCTTT. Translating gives CASSYSTLNTEAFF.

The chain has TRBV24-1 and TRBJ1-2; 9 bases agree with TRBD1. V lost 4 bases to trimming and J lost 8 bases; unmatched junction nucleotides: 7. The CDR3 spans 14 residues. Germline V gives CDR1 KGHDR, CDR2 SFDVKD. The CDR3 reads CATSEPGQGNGYTF. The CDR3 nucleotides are TGTGCCACCAGTGAGCCCGGACAGGGGAACGGCTACACCTTC.

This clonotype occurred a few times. The CDR3 loop reads CASDEPGVRGGNEKLFF. The CDR3 DNA sequence: TGTGCCAGCGACGAACCCGGGGTTCGAGGTGGTAATGAAAAACTGTTTTTT. The V and J genes are TRBV2 and TRBJ1-4; D call uncertain. This CDR3 spans 17 amino acids. V was pared by 8 bases and J by 4 bases, with 23 bases between. CDR1 and CDR2 from the germline V gene are SNHLY and FYNNEI. Full variable domain (missing parts from reference TRBV2 and TRBJ1-4): EPEVTQTPSHQVTQMGQEVILRCVPISNHLYFYWYRQILGQKVEFLVSFYNNEISEKSEIFDDQFSVERPDGSNFTLKIRSTKLEDSAMYFCASDEPGVRGGNEKLFFGSGTQLSVL.

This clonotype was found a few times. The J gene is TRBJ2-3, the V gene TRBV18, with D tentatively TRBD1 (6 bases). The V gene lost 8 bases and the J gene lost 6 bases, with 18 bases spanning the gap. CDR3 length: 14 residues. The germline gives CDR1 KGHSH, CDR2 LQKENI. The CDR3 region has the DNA TGTGCCAGCGCGCCGGGGACATCTATTGATACGCAGTATTTT. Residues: CASAPGTSIDTQYF.

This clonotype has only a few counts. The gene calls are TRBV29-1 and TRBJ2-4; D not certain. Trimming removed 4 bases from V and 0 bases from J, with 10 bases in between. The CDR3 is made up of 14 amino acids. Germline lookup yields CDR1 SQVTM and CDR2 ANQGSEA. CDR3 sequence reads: CSVVSDLAKNIQYF. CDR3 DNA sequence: TGCAGCGTTGTTTCGGACCTAGCCAAAAACATTCAGTACTTC.

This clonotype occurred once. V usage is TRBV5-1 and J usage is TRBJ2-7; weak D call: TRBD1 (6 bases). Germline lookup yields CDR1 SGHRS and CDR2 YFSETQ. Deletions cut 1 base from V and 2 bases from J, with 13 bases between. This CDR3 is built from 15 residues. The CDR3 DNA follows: TGCGCCAGCAGCTTGATAGGGACATCAGCCTACGAGCAGTACTTC. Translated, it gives CASSLIGTSAYEQYF.

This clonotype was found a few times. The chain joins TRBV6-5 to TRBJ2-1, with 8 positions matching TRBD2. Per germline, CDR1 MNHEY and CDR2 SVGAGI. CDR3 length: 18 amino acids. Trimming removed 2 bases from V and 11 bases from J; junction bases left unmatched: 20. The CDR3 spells CASSYRGLGREGQCQQFF. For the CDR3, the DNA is TGTGCCAGCAGTTACCGGGGCCTCGGCCGGGAGGGACAATGTCAGCAGTTCTTC.

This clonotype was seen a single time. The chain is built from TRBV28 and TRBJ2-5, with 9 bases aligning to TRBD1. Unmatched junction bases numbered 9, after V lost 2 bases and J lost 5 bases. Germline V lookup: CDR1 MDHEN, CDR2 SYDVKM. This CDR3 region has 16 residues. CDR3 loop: CASSLQWDRVGETQYF. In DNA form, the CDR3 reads TGTGCCAGCAGTTTACAGTGGGACAGGGTCGGTGAGACCCAGTACTTC.

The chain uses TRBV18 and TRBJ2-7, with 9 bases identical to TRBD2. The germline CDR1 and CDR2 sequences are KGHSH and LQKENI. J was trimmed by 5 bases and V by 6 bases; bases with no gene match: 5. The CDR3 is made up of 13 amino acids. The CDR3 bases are TGTGCCAGCTCCAGCGGGAGGAAGAACGAGCAGTACTTC. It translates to CASSSGRKNEQYF.

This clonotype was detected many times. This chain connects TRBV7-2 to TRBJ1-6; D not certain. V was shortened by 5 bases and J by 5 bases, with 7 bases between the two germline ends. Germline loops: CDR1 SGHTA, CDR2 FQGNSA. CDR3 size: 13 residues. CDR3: CASSVDDNSPLHF. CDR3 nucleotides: TGTGCCAGCAGCGTAGATGATAATTCACCCCTCCACTTT.

DNA of the CDR3: TGTGCCAGCAGGAGGACCACAGATACGCAGTATTTT. Translating gives CASRRTTDTQYF. The J gene is TRBJ2-3, the V gene TRBV11-2; D gene ambiguous. The V gene's germline CDR1 is SGHAT and CDR2 FQNNGV. CDR3 length: 12 residues. Deletions cut 6 bases from V and 2 bases from J, with 6 bases between.

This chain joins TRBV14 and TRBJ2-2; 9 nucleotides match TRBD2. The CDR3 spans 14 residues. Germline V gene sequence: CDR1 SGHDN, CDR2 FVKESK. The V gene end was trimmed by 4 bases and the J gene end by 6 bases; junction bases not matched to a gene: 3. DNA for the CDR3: TGTGCCAGCAGCCGTCGACTAGCGGCCGGGGAGCTGTTTTTT. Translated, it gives CASSRRLAAGELFF.